This TCR beta chain appears in the sequencing data of a study of blood T cell repertoires in COVID-19. The table lists this clone with a count of one. Profiling relied on immunoSEQ multiplex PCR, and the TCRdb table lists in-frame clones only, not all of them. The table has around 82,000 clones, about 88% seen once; the top ten hold 12%. Germline lookup yields CDR1 MRHNA and CDR2 SNTAGT. Trimming left V 3 bases short and J 2 bases short, with 11 bases between. The CDR3 has 15 residues. This chain links TRBV6-4 with TRBJ1-3; D unresolved. Material: peripheral blood. This receptor was identified in a man aged 70 or older with active or convalescent COVID-19. The CDR3 sequence: CASSENGSPGNTIYF. Here the CDR3 DNA reads TGTGCCAGCAGTGAAAACGGGTCCCCTGGAAACACCATATATTTT.